The 20 T cell receptor beta chains listed next were all sequenced from one sample in a study of CD8+ T cells in alopecia areata (dated by TCRdb to 2017 to 2018). Libraries were constructed by the immunoSEQ multiplex PCR assay. RNA was extracted from all samples and reverse transcribed into cDNA, which served as template for TCR sequencing. TCRdb limited this immuneACCESS table to in-frame rearrangements with V and J called. A share of clones is missing; checked studies link under half to unresolved V genes, and the rest is unexplained. Here the sample has some 110,000 clones; around two fifths occur a single time. Of the sample, roughly 3.2% falls within the top ten clones. Sequenced material: CD4+ T cells sorted from blood. Source of these receptors: a human donor with alopecia areata.

This clone occurred a few times. This sequence joins TRBV7-2 and TRBJ2-5, with 8 bases identical to TRBD2. The germline V gene encodes CDR1 SGHTA and CDR2 FQGNSA. CDR3 length equals 18 residues. J gave up 4 bases and V 5 bases, and 18 bases lay outside the gene matches. Here the CDR3 DNA reads TGTGCCAGCAGCCAATATAGCGTCTCCCTAGCGGGCGGAGAGACCCAGTACTTC. Amino acid sequence: CASSQYSVSLAGGETQYF.

V and J are TRBV6-5 and TRBJ2-5; the D is unclear. CDR1 is MNHEY and CDR2 is SVGAGI in the germline V gene. The length of the CDR3 is 13 residues. V was pared by 2 bases and J by 1 base, with 5 bases between. CDR3 protein: CASSYGRQETQYF. Written as DNA, the CDR3 is TGTGCCAGCAGTTACGGCCGCCAAGAGACCCAGTACTTC.

The chain combines TRBV2 with TRBJ2-2; D is unresolved. Per germline, CDR1 SNHLY and CDR2 FYNNEI. CDR3 length: 13 amino acids. The V and J ends lost 4 bases and 1 base respectively, with 4 bases between them. CDR3 bases: TGTGCCAGCAGTGGACAGAACACCGGGGAGCTGTTTTTT. It encodes CASSGQNTGELFF.

The table lists this clone with a count of one. The gene calls are TRBV25-1 and TRBJ2-1; the match to TRBD1 covers 9 bases. The CDR3 is made up of 13 amino acids. Germline CDR1 reads MGHDK; CDR2 reads SYGVNS. The trim removed 6 bases at V and 8 bases at J, leaving 5 bases unmatched. Here the CDR3 reads CASRGQGTDEQFF. The CDR3, as DNA: TGTGCCAGCAGGGGACAGGGCACGGATGAGCAGTTCTTC.

A single count supports this clone. The chain links TRBV30 to TRBJ1-5; D is unresolved. CDR1 and CDR2 (germline): GTSNPN, SVGIG (reference sequence). The CDR3 totals 14 residues. The V end lost 1 base, the J end lost 4 bases, and 11 bases lay between the germline ends. CDR3 DNA sequence: TGTGCCTGGAGTGGGACCAACGAAAATCAGCCCCAGCATTTT. Protein sequence: CAWSGTNENQPQHF. The complete variable domain, with remaining parts taken from reference TRBV30 and TRBJ1-5, reads SQTIHQWPATLVQPVGSPLSLECTVEGTSNPNLYWYRQAAGRGLQLLFYSVGIGQISSEVPQNLSASRPQDRQFILSSKKLLLSDSGFYLCAWSGTNENQPQHFGDGTRLSIL.

The V and J genes are TRBV2 and TRBJ1-5; 9 bases match TRBD1. V lost 5 bases and J lost 7; bases outside the gene matches: 9. The CDR3 has 15 amino acids. CDR1 is SNHLY, CDR2 FYNNEI, per germline. CDR3 sequence reads: CASSQGDRGEQPQHF. The CDR3 DNA is TGTGCCAGCAGTCAGGGAGACAGGGGGGAACAGCCCCAGCATTTT.

CDR3 amino acids: CASSQVGGLGEQYF. The CDR3 DNA sequence: TGCGCCAGCAGCCAAGTGGGGGGACTAGGCGAGCAGTACTTC. J is TRBJ2-7 and V is TRBV4-3, with TRBD2 identical over 8 bases. In germline, CDR1 is LGHNA, CDR2 YSLEER. The CDR3 is 14 residues long. After removal of 1 base from V and 6 bases from J, the junction contained 5 bases not matched to a gene.

Remarks on this clone: Its ends do not fully match the called genes, so a read error is possible. The rearrangement links TRBV28 to TRBJ2-7, with TRBD1 matching over 8 bases. Germline loops: CDR1 MDHEN, CDR2 SYDVKM. The CDR3 has 11 amino acids. The CDR3 is CASSRTGSRSF. CDR3 bases: TGTGCCAGCAGCCGGACAGGGTCCCGGTCTTTC. The whole variable domain, remainder taken from reference TRBV28 and TRBJ2-7, is DVKVTQSSRYLVKRTGEKVFLECVQDMDHENMFWYRQDPGLGLRLIYFSYDVKMKEKGDIPEGYSVSREKKERFSLILESASTNQTSMYLCASSRTGSRSFGPGTRLTVT.

The J gene is TRBJ2-7, the V gene TRBV4-1; 9 bases map to TRBD2. V lost 3 bases, J lost 4 bases, and 10 bases stayed unmatched. Germline lookup yields CDR1 MGHRA and CDR2 YSYEKL. The CDR3 totals 16 residues. This chain's CDR3 is CASSQSPGLAGYEQYF. CDR3 coding DNA: TGCGCCAGCAGCCAGTCCCCCGGGCTAGCGGGGTACGAGCAGTACTTC.

This clone is a singleton in its sample. The gene calls are TRBV7-2 and TRBJ2-7, with 7 bases that match TRBD1. Germline V CDR1 and CDR2: SGHTA, FQGNSA. Losses at the gene ends were 1 base for V and 3 bases for J; bases not matched to a gene: 3. CDR3 length equals 14 residues. Written as DNA, the CDR3 is TGTGCCAGCAGCTTAGACCGGACAGGCTACGAGCAGTACTTC. Translation gives CASSLDRTGYEQYF.

This clone was detected once. The rearrangement links TRBV27 to TRBJ1-2; TRBD1 aligns across 7 bases. This CDR3 comprises 12 residues. The V gene's germline CDR1 is MNHEY and CDR2 SMNVEV (reference sequence). Trimming took 5 bases from V and 11 from J; bases not matched to a gene: 8. CDR3 DNA sequence: TGTGCCAGCAGTACCCGACAGGGAGGATACACCTTC. This codes for CASSTRQGGYTF.

This chain joins TRBV28 and TRBJ2-1, with D perhaps assigned TRBD1 or TRBD2 (6 bases each). Germline CDR1 and CDR2: MDHEN and SYDVKM. The length of the CDR3 is 16 residues. Trimming stripped 1 base from V and 11 bases from J, with 21 bases between. The CDR3 DNA reads TGTGCCAGCAGTTTATTCTCTAACGTGGAGGGGGGAAAGCAGTTCTTC. It translates to CASSLFSNVEGGKQFF.

This chain uses TRBV6-5 with TRBJ2-2, with D perhaps TRBD1 (5 bases). Germline V gene sequence: CDR1 MNHEY, CDR2 SVGAGI. With 0 bases removed from V and 1 base from J, the gap between germline ends came to 6 bases. This CDR3 region has 15 residues. The CDR3: CASSYSGQNTGELFF. The DNA of the CDR3 is TGTGCCAGCAGTTACTCGGGGCAGAACACCGGGGAGCTGTTTTTT.

The rearrangement uses TRBV29-1 and TRBJ2-7, with 12 positions matching TRBD2. This CDR3 has 13 amino acids. The V and J ends lost 6 bases and 6 bases, in that order; junction bases with no gene match: 6. Germline V gene sequence: CDR1 SQVTM, CDR2 ANQGSEA. The CDR3 bases are TGCAGCGTAATGACTAGCGGGAGTGGCGAGCAGTACTTC. Translating it yields CSVMTSGSGEQYF.

This clone was counted once. The CDR3 nucleotides read TGTGCCTGGAGAGTATTGGGAAGGAACTATGGCTACACCTTC. Its translation is CAWRVLGRNYGYTF. This chain joins TRBV30 and TRBJ1-2, with no clear D. The CDR3 covers 14 residues. V gave up 3 bases and J gave up 2 bases, with 13 bases separating them. The V gene's germline CDR1 is GTSNPN and CDR2 SVGIG (reference sequence).

This clone came up a few times. V usage is TRBV28 and J usage is TRBJ2-7; 7 nucleotides match TRBD1. The ends lost 4 bases at V and 6 bases at J; junction bases unmatched: 9. The germline V gene has CDR1 MDHEN and CDR2 SYDVKM. The CDR3 contains 14 residues. CDR3 in DNA: TGTGCCAGCAGTTCCTCAGACAGGGAAGCCGAGCAGTACTTC. Translation gives CASSSSDREAEQYF.

The chain combines TRBV29-1 with TRBJ2-7; D is perhaps TRBD1 (5 bases). The germline V and J ends were trimmed by 6 bases and 7 bases, with 19 bases remaining between them. Per the germline V gene, CDR1 is SQVTM and CDR2 is ANQGSEA. The CDR3 contains 13 residues. The CDR3 loop is CSVTTLSQGEQYF. CDR3 coding DNA: TGCAGCGTGACAACCCTCAGCCAGGGTGAGCAGTACTTC.

This chain joins TRBV29-1 and TRBJ2-1, with a weak D call TRBD1 (6 bases). The length of the CDR3 is 14 residues. Germline loops: CDR1 SQVTM, CDR2 ANQGSEA. Trimming took 4 bases from V and 0 from J, leaving 10 bases between them. CDR3 region: CSVVDRGSYNEQFF. The CDR3 nucleotides are TGCAGCGTTGTGGACAGAGGCTCCTACAATGAGCAGTTCTTC.

This chain uses TRBV2 with TRBJ2-7; 7 positions match TRBD1. There are 13 residues in the CDR3. V dropped 5 bases and J dropped 2; count of bases not matched to a gene: 3. From germline, CDR1 is SNHLY and CDR2 FYNNEI. This chain's CDR3 is CASSRQGTYEQYF. CDR3 DNA: TGTGCCAGCAGTCGACAGGGCACCTACGAGCAGTACTTC.

This clone turned up a few times. The CDR3 nucleotides read TGTGCCAGCAGCTTAGGTAACAGGGAGAAAGAGACCCAGTACTTC. Encoded protein: CASSLGNREKETQYF. V and J are TRBV7-9 and TRBJ2-5; D perhaps matches TRBD1 (6 bases). CDR1 and CDR2 (germline): SEHNR, FQNEAQ (reference sequence). Trimming left V 1 base short and J 3 bases short, with 12 bases between. This CDR3 contains 15 residues.